The entry below gives a single TCR beta chain sequence along with its context. This sample is drawn from a study of T cell clusters in autoimmune cytopenias. TRB was amplified from approximately 250 ng of peripheral blood genomic DNA per sample. The germline CDR1 and CDR2 sequences are LNHDA and SQIVND (reference sequence). The length of the CDR3 is 13 residues. TRB was amplified by touch-down multiplex PCR, primer pools A and B combined. TCRdb reworked the multiplex PCR reads into one entry per CDR3 protein, no DNA. This listing includes several hundred distinct CDR3 sequences. These records were also assigned to another study, of T cell repertoires in aging, cancer and after chemotherapy.

This rearrangement joins TRBV19 to TRBJ2-2; without DNA, the TCRdb call of TRBD1 cannot be checked. The sequence derives from a human donor in good health. The specimen sequenced was peripheral blood. The CDR3 reads CASWTGFAGELFF.